This T cell receptor (beta chain) was found in a study of cytomegalovirus exposure and HLA in healthy donors. This clone has just a few counts. Its antigen is still unknown. The germline V gene encodes CDR1 SNHLY and CDR2 FYNNEI. The CDR3 length is 12 residues. V lost 8 bases, J lost 3 bases, and 8 bases lay in between. Study-wide findings and caveats: Roughly uniform depth of sequencing across donors was assumed in presence/absence analyses.

PCR was performed using 60 Vbeta and 13 Jbeta primers. In the authors' methods: A later analysis counted about 80 million unique TCR beta chains, some 11 million shared. Only in-frame clones appear in the TCRdb table, and some are missing; sequencing was by immunoSEQ multiplex PCR. For V, J and clone size, that table is used; D and trimming come from the DNA. The sample has under 130,000 clones, about 83% seen once. The V call is TRBV2, the J call TRBJ1-3; D unclear. Sequencing was carried out using PBMCs. The receptor comes from a man younger than 35 in good health and CMV-seronegative. This chain's CDR3 is CASSQDGNTIYF. CDR3 nucleotides: TGTGCCAGCTCTCAGGATGGAAACACCATATATTTT.